This T cell receptor (beta chain) was retrieved from a study of CD8 T cells in ankylosing spondylitis. Study-wide findings and caveats: A TCR beta motif made of several highly homologous variants seemed typical of ankylosing spondylitis blood. Reports say disease-linked clones showed up significantly more in matched ankylosing spondylitis synovial fluid. With a CD8+ phenotype, disease-linked clones were relatively rare in peripheral blood.

This clonotype came up many times. The target antigen is unknown. From germline, CDR1 is DFQATT and CDR2 SNEGSKA (reference sequence). V shed 4 bases and J shed 2 bases, with 10 bases lying between them. The CDR3 has 13 residues. The authors made TCR beta libraries by quantitative 5'-RACE with molecular barcodes. MiXCR was run by TCRdb on the 5' RACE reads, yielding one entry per CDR3 protein. The table includes over 110,000 distinct CDR3 sequences, roughly 8.3% detected once. This clonotype was obtained from a male donor with ankylosing spondylitis. J is TRBJ2-3 and V is TRBV20-1, with a tentative D call TRBD2 (5 bases). The sequenced sample consisted of synovial fluid, either unsorted or a sorted T cell fraction (not recorded which). The DNA of the CDR3 is TGCAGTGCTAAGAGGACTGACACAGATACGCAGTATTTT. This encodes CSAKRTDTDTQYF.